The 26 T cell receptor beta chains listed next were all sequenced from one sample in a study of blood T cells in healthy people across ages (dated by TCRdb to about 2015). To prepare the library, 5' RACE was applied. The sample was run on an Illumina HiSeq 2500. A second PCR of 7 to 11 cycles was performed with a sample-barcoded 5' primer and a J-beta primer mix. TCRdb took the public reads, trimmed them with fastp at Q25, ran MiXCR for clone calling and kept in-frame beta chains. Under each unique CDR3 protein, matching rows form one entry showing the most common genes and DNA. The sample records 1.5 million to 2 million distinct CDR3 sequences, 28% of which are singletons. In total, the top ten clones hold over 7% of the sample. Material for sequencing was blood. All receptors come from a woman aged 30 to 39 in good health.

The chain is built from TRBV2 and TRBJ2-5; 9 bases are shared with TRBD2. V lost 6 bases, J lost 1 base, and 9 bases stayed unmatched. Looked up from germline, CDR1 is SNHLY and CDR2 is FYNNEI. CDR3 size: 16 residues. CDR3 sequence: CASRPGTSLPQETQYF. CDR3 nucleotide sequence: TGTGCCAGCAGGCCCGGGACTAGCTTACCCCAAGAGACCCAGTACTTC.

The chain uses TRBV12-3 or TRBV12-4 and TRBJ1-2; possible D gene TRBD1, 6 bases. V was shortened by 6 bases and J by 6 bases, with 14 bases between the two germline ends. CDR3 length equals 13 residues. CDR3 residues: CASRVQGHDGYTF. CDR3 DNA: TGTGCCAGCAGGGTACAGGGACACGATGGCTACACCTTC.

The CDR3, as DNA: TGTGCCAGCAGGCCGACAGGGGCCCGCACAGATACGCAGTATTTT. Protein product: CASRPTGARTDTQYF. The chain joins TRBV21-1 to TRBJ2-3; the table assigns TRBD1, which was not confirmed against the DNA. TRBV21-1 is flagged as a pseudogene. There are 15 residues in the CDR3.

The V call is TRBV20-1, the J call TRBJ1-2, with D perhaps matching TRBD1 (5 bases). CDR3 length: 15 amino acids. The germline V and J ends were trimmed by 2 bases and 2 bases, with 15 bases remaining between them. Germline V gene data show CDR1 as DFQATT and CDR2 as SNEGSKA (reference sequence). CDR3 in amino acids: CSARRQRKSNYGYTF. The DNA for the CDR3 is TGCAGTGCTAGAAGACAGCGAAAGTCGAACTATGGCTACACCTTC.

This clonotype was seen only a few times. The chain employs TRBV4-1 and TRBJ2-7; 12 bases agree with TRBD2. V shed 1 base and J 3 bases; nucleotides not matched to a gene: 10. This CDR3 comprises 18 residues. Germline V gene data show CDR1 as MGHRA and CDR2 as YSYEKL. The CDR3 region has the DNA TGCGCCAGCAGCCAAGCCCTTCGGACTAGCGGGGATAACTACGAGCAGTACTTC. Translated, it gives CASSQALRTSGDNYEQYF.

The gene calls are TRBV20-1 and TRBJ2-7; D not certain. The CDR3 spans 11 residues. Germline V lookup: CDR1 DFQATT, CDR2 SNEGSKA (reference sequence). V dropped 6 bases and J dropped 3 bases, with 9 bases sitting between them. The CDR3 DNA is TGCAGTGCCGCCTCCCTCTACGAGCAGTACTTC. It yields the protein CSAASLYEQYF.

Ten or more counts support this clonotype. The rearrangement joins TRBV4-3 to TRBJ2-7, with 9 positions matching TRBD1. Germline V gives CDR1 LGHNA, CDR2 YSLEER. The CDR3 contains 15 residues. The V segment lost 3 bases and the J segment 1 base; nucleotides outside the gene matches: 4. CDR3 nucleotides: TGCGCCAGCAGCCAGGGACAGGGATTATCCTACGAGCAGTACTTC. This encodes CASSQGQGLSYEQYF.

The gene calls are TRBV11-2 and TRBJ2-7; maybe TRBD2 (7 bases). The assigned J gene may be wrong: the sequence end matches TRBJ2-5 better. The CDR3 is made up of 17 amino acids. Germline CDR1 SGHAT, CDR2 FQNNGV. The CDR3 nucleotides are TGTGCCAGCAGCTTAGTCCTACTGGTGGGGGGGCCAGAGACCCAGTACTTC. Its translation is CASSLVLLVGGPETQYF.

As concerns this clonotype: Germline is not matched at one junction end, which may reflect a read error. V and J are TRBV12-3 or TRBV12-4 and TRBJ1-1; D might be TRBD1 (5 bases). The CDR3 sequence is 17 residues long. CDR3 sequence: CAGSSGQGVWRGTEAFF. The CDR3 bases are TGTGCCGGCAGCAGTGGCCAGGGTGTGTGGCGGGGCACTGAAGCTTTCTTT.

J is TRBJ1-1 and V is TRBV20-1; no clear D gene. The CDR3 extends over 11 amino acids. V was cut by 6 bases and J by 5 bases, with 10 bases left in between. CDR1 is DFQATT, CDR2 SNEGSKA, per germline (reference sequence). The CDR3 nucleotides are TGCAGTGCCGAAATTGGGACTGAAGCTTTCTTT. As protein: CSAEIGTEAFF.

The gene calls are TRBV7-2 and TRBJ2-5; 7 bases agree with TRBD2. Trimming cost V 1 base and J 4 bases; bases outside gene matches: 6. CDR3 length: 15 amino acids. Germline assignment: CDR1 SGHTA and CDR2 FQGNSA. CDR3 loop: CASSLGPGRGETQYF. CDR3 sequence (DNA): TGTGCCAGCAGCTTAGGTCCAGGGAGGGGAGAGACCCAGTACTTC.

This clonotype was counted between two and nine times. The chain employs TRBV12-5 and TRBJ2-7; D tentatively fits TRBD1 or TRBD2 (7 bases each). The CDR3 contains 16 residues. Deletions cut 7 bases from V and 3 bases from J, with 22 bases between. CDR1 is LGHNT, CDR2 FRNRAP, per germline. The CDR3 DNA reads TGTGCTAGTGCCATGTCCGGCGACAGGGACTACTACGAGCAGTACTTC. Translated: CASAMSGDRDYYEQYF.

DNA of the CDR3: TGTGCCAGCAGTCTACCCCGGGCTAGCGGATACACCGGGGAGCTGTTTTTT. Translation gives CASSLPRASGYTGELFF. The rearrangement uses TRBV28 and TRBJ2-2; 7 bases are a match to TRBD2. Trimming took 5 bases from V and 3 from J; bases not matched to a gene: 12. This CDR3 is built from 17 residues. Germline V CDR1 and CDR2: MDHEN, SYDVKM.

This clonotype was counted a few times. The gene calls are TRBV29-1 and TRBJ1-2; D possibly corresponds to TRBD1 (5 bases). V lost 3 bases, J lost 8 bases, and 13 bases lay in between. Germline V gene data show CDR1 as SQVTM and CDR2 as ANQGSEA. The CDR3 has 12 residues. CDR3 DNA: TGCAGCGTTGAGGCAGGGTCCTTCGGCTACACCTTC. Amino acids: CSVEAGSFGYTF.

The chain links TRBV7-2 to TRBJ1-4, with 8 bases fitting TRBD1. The V gene's germline CDR1 is SGHTA and CDR2 FQGNSA. CDR3 length: 15 amino acids. Trimming removed 5 bases from V and 6 bases from J; junction bases left unmatched: 8. For the CDR3, the DNA is TGTGCCAGCAGCCCCTGGACAGGGATGGATGAAAAACTGTTTTTT. Amino acids: CASSPWTGMDEKLFF.

The chain carries TRBV20-1 and TRBJ2-1, with 7 nucleotides matching TRBD2. V lost 5 bases, J lost 6 bases, and 4 bases stayed unmatched. Germline values: CDR1 DFQATT, CDR2 SNEGSKA (reference sequence). CDR3 size: 12 residues. DNA for the CDR3: TGCAGTGCTCGACTAGCCCCCAATGAGCAGTTCTTC. Translation gives CSARLAPNEQFF.

About this clonotype: One end of the junction does not line up with germline, which may come from a read error. V is TRBV20-1 and J is TRBJ2-2; D may be TRBD1 (6 bases). The CDR3 sequence is 14 residues long. CDR1 and CDR2 (germline): DFQATT, SNEGSKA (reference sequence). For the CDR3, the DNA is TGCAGTGCAAGGACAGAGCCGAATACCGGGGAGCTGTTTTTT. Protein product: CSARTEPNTGELFF.

This clonotype has a single count. The V and J genes are TRBV20-1 and TRBJ2-3; perhaps D is TRBD1 or TRBD2 (5 bases each). Trimming took off 1 base at V and 4 bases at J, with 12 bases between the two ends. The CDR3 contains 14 residues. Germline V gene sequence: CDR1 DFQATT, CDR2 SNEGSKA (reference sequence). This CDR3 reads CSARGDPAADTQYF. Written as DNA, the CDR3 is TGCAGTGCTAGAGGGGACCCTGCGGCAGATACGCAGTATTTT.

This clonotype has only one observation. The chain employs TRBV7-2 and TRBJ2-4; D perhaps matches TRBD1 (5 bases). The V gene's germline CDR1 is SGHTA and CDR2 FQGNSA. The CDR3 has 18 residues. Trimming removed 3 bases at V and 0 bases at J, with 18 bases between. Here the CDR3 DNA reads TGTGCCAGCAGCTTCGATACTCAGACAGACCGAGCCAAAAACATTCAGTACTTC. It encodes CASSFDTQTDRAKNIQYF. The whole variable domain, filled in from reference TRBV7-2 and TRBJ2-4, reads GAGVSQSPSNKVTEKGKDVELRCDPISGHTALYWYRQSLGQGLEFLIYFQGNSAPDKSGLPSDRFSAERTGGSVSTLTIQRTQQEDSAVYLCASSFDTQTDRAKNIQYFGAGTRLSVL.

Remarks on this clonotype: The junction and the germline gene differ at one end; a read error may be behind it. The chain has TRBV20-1 and TRBJ2-5, with D hard to call. The V gene's germline CDR1 is DFQATT and CDR2 SNEGSKA (reference sequence). The CDR3 consists of 11 residues. In DNA, the CDR3 is TGCAGTGTGTCGGCCCAAGAGGCCCAGTACTTC. This sequence encodes CSVSAQEAQYF.

This clonotype was picked up a small number of times. This chain connects TRBV6-5 to TRBJ1-1; maybe TRBD1 (6 bases). CDR1 and CDR2 (germline): MNHEY, SVGAGI. This CDR3 has 14 residues. Trimming removed 4 bases at V and 5 bases at J, with 14 bases between. CDR3 nucleotide sequence: TGTGCCAGCAGTTCCCGGACAGACCGAACTGAAGCTTTCTTT. Translation gives CASSSRTDRTEAFF.

The chain combines TRBV4-1 with TRBJ2-7; weak D call: TRBD2 (6 bases). The length of the CDR3 is 13 residues. In germline, CDR1 is MGHRA, CDR2 YSYEKL. Deletions cut 4 bases from V and 3 bases from J, with 10 bases between. CDR3 residues: CASSRGEDYEQYF. The CDR3 nucleotides read TGCGCCAGCAGCCGGGGGGAGGACTACGAGCAGTACTTC.

The chain carries TRBV20-1 and TRBJ2-5; D assignment may be TRBD1 or TRBD2 (5 bases each). In germline, CDR1 is DFQATT, CDR2 SNEGSKA (reference sequence). The CDR3 runs 16 residues. With 3 bases removed from V and 1 base from J, the gap between germline ends came to 18 bases. The DNA for the CDR3 is TGCAGTGCTAGCAATGACCGGGGCAGGGCCCAAGAGACCCAGTACTTC. Translated: CSASNDRGRAQETQYF.

In this sample, this clonotype turned up many times. The CDR3 protein is CASRDGPETTDTQYF. In nucleotides, the CDR3 is TGTGCCAGCAGAGATGGACCTGAGACGACAGATACGCAGTATTTT. The genes are TRBV7-2 and TRBJ2-3, with no clear D. V was clipped by 6 bases and J by 3 bases, with 16 bases between them. This CDR3 contains 15 residues. Germline V gene sequence: CDR1 SGHTA, CDR2 FQGNSA.

Of note for this clonotype: This sequence may be a read error, since a much larger clone differs from it by one base. The genes are TRBV27 and TRBJ1-1; no definite D call. The CDR3 totals 12 residues. Germline values: CDR1 MNHEY, CDR2 SMNVEV (reference sequence). The CDR3 DNA reads as TGTGCCAGCAGGGCGCTGAACGCTGAAGCTTTCTTT. It codes for CASRALNAEAFF.

The chain recombines TRBV4-1 with TRBJ2-3; D is possibly TRBD1 or TRBD2 (6 bases each). CDR3 length equals 16 residues. The germline V gene has CDR1 MGHRA and CDR2 YSYEKL. Trimming took off 3 bases at V and 5 bases at J, with 18 bases between the two ends. The CDR3 is CASSQGPGGGEDTQYF. The CDR3 DNA follows: TGCGCCAGCAGCCAGGGCCCCGGGGGCGGCGAAGATACGCAGTATTTT.